The clone carrying this T cell receptor beta chain came up a few times. Its antigen is not known. The sample comes from a study of blood T cells in healthy people across ages. General study results and limits: Versus aged donors, long-lived donors had higher diversity and more naive CD4+ cells. Lack of knowledge of donor CMV status possibly confounded expanded clonotype changes.

Then a second PCR, running about 7 to 11 cycles, was carried out with a sample-barcoded 5' primer and a J-beta primer mix. Each cDNA molecule carried a tag from a template-switch adaptor that contained 12 random nucleotides. Every sample gave at least 2.5 million paired-end reads containing CDR3. Via MiXCR, TCRdb re-called the 5' RACE reads, giving one row per CDR3 protein. In the table there are roughly 930,000 distinct CDR3 sequences, around 46% of which are singletons. Material: blood. The receptor was isolated from a man younger than 45 in good health.

The CDR3 region is CASSSRRHRADEQFF. For the CDR3, the DNA is TGTGCCAGCAGTTCCCGGCGACATCGAGCGGATGAGCAGTTCTTC. V usage is TRBV6-2 or TRBV6-3 and J usage is TRBJ2-1, with D possibly being TRBD2 (5 bases). Germline CDR1 and CDR2: MNHEY and SVGEGT. The CDR3 has 15 amino acids. V shed 4 bases and J shed 8 bases, with 18 bases lying between them.